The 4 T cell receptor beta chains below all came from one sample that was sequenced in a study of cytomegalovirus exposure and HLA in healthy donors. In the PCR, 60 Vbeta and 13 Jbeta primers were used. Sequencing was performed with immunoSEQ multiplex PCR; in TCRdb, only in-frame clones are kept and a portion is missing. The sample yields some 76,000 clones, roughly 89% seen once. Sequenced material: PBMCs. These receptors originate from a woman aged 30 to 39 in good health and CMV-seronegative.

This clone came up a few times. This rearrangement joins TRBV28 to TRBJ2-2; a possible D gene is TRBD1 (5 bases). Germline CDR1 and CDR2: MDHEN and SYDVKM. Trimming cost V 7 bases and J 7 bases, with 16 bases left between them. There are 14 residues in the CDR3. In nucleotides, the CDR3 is TGTGCCAGCACCACCCAGGGCCTTTACGGGGAGCTGTTTTTT. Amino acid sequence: CASTTQGLYGELFF.

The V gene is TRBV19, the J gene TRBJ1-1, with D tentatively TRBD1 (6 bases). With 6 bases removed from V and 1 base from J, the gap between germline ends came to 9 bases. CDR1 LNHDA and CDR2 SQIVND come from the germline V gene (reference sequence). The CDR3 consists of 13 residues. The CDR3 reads CASRQGKNTEAFF. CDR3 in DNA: TGTGCCAGTAGACAGGGCAAGAACACTGAAGCTTTCTTT.

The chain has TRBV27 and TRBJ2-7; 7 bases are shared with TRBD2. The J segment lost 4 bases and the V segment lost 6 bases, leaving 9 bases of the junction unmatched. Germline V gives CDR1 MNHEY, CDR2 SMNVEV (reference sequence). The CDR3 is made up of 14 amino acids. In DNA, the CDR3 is TGTGCCAGCAGCGTAGGCGGGAGTATTTACGAGCAGTACTTC. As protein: CASSVGGSIYEQYF.

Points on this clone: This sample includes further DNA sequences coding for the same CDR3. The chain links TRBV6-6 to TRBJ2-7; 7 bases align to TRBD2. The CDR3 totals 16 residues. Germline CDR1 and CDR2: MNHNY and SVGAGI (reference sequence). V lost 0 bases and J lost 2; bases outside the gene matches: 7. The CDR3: CASSYSNREAAYEQYF. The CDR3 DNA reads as TGTGCCAGCAGTTACTCGAATCGGGAGGCCGCCTACGAGCAGTACTTC.